This T cell receptor (beta chain) was sequenced during a study of OX40 agonist ivuxolimab in advanced cancers. Study context: Prior anti-PD-1, anti-PD-L1 or anti-CTLA-4 therapy did not bar entry, and 40% had some.

The CDR3 length is 13 residues. Germline V gene sequence: CDR1 SGHDT, CDR2 YYEEEE. V shed 4 bases and J shed 7 bases, with 11 bases lying between them. Profiled with immunoSEQ multiplex PCR; TCRdb holds only in-frame clones, not every one. The sample has around 74,000 clones, 85% to 95% seen once. The sample consisted of CD4+ or CD8+ T cells sorted from blood, taken in a trial of the OX40 agonist ivuxolimab. The V and J genes are TRBV5-6 and TRBJ1-4; D is unresolved. This receptor was identified in an adult with an advanced solid tumor such as melanoma, head and neck, liver or kidney cancer. As DNA, the CDR3 is TGTGCCAGCAGCCCCACCGGGAGTGAAAAACTGTTTTTT. Protein sequence: CASSPTGSEKLFF.